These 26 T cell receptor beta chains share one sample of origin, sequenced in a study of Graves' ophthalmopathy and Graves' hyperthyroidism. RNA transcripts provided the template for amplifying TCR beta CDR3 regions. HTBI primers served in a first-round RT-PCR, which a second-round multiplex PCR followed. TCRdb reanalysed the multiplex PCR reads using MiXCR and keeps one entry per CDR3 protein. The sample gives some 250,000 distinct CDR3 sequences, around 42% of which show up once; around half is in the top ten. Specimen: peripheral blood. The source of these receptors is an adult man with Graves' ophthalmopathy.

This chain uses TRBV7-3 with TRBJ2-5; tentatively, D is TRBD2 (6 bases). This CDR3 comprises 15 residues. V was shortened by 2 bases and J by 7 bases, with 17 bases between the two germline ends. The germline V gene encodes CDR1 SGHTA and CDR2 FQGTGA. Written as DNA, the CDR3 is TGTGCCAGCAGCTTAGTCGGTAGCGGAGAGGGGACCCAGTACTTC. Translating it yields CASSLVGSGEGTQYF.

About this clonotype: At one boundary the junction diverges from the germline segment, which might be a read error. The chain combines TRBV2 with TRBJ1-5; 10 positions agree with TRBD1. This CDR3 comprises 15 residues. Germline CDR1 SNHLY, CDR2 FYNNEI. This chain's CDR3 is CASSPQTGGNQPQHF. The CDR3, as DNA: TGTGCCAGCTCCCCACAGACAGGGGGCAACCAGCCCCAGCATTTT.

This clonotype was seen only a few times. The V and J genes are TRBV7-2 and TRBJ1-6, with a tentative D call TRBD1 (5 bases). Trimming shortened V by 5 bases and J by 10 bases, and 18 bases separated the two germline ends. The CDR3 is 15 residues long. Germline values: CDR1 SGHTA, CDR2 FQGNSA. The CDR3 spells CASSRGAGFGSPLHF. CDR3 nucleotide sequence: TGTGCCAGCAGCCGCGGGGCGGGGTTCGGCTCACCCCTCCACTTT. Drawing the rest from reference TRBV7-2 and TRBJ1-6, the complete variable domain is GAGVSQSPSNKVTEKGKDVELRCDPISGHTALYWYRQSLGQGLEFLIYFQGNSAPDKSGLPSDRFSAERTGGSVSTLTIQRTQQEDSAVYLCASSRGAGFGSPLHFGNGTRLTVT.

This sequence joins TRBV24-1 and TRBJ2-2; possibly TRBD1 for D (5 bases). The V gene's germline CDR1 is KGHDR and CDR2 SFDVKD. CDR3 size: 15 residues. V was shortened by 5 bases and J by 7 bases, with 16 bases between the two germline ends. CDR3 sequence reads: CATSGTRGTSGELFF. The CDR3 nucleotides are TGTGCCACCAGTGGGACAAGGGGAACGAGCGGGGAGCTGTTTTTT.

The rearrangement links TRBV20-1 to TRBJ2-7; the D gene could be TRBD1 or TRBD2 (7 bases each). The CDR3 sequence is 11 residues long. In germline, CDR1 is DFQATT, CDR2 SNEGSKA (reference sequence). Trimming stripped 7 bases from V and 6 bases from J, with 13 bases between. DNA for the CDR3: TGCAGTGGTACAGGGGAGGGCGAGCAGTACTTC. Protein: CSGTGEGEQYF.

Here the CDR3 DNA reads TGTGCCATCAGTGCACTGGACGGGTATGGCTACACCTTC. It yields the protein CAISALDGYGYTF. This sequence joins TRBV10-3 and TRBJ1-2, with D uncertain. Trimming took off 4 bases at V and 5 bases at J, with 11 bases between the two ends. Germline values: CDR1 ENHRY, CDR2 SYGVKD. This CDR3 comprises 13 residues.

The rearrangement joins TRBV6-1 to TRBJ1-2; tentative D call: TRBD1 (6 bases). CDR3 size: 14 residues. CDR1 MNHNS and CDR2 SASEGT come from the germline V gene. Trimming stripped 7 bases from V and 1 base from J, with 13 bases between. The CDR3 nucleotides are TGTGCCAGCACCTTAGGACAGCTTAACTATGGCTACACCTTC. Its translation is CASTLGQLNYGYTF.

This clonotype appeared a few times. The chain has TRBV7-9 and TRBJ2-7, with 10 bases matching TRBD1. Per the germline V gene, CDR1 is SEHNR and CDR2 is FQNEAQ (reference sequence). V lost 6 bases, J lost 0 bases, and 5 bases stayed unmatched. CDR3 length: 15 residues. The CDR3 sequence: CASSWDRGTSYEQYF. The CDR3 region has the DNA TGTGCCAGCAGTTGGGACAGGGGCACCTCCTACGAGCAGTACTTC. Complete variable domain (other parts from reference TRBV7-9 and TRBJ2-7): DTGVSQNPRHKITKRGQNVTFRCDPISEHNRLYWYRQTLGQGPEFLTYFQNEAQLEKSRLLSDRFSAERPKGSFSTLEIQRTEQGDSAMYLCASSWDRGTSYEQYFGPGTRLTVT.

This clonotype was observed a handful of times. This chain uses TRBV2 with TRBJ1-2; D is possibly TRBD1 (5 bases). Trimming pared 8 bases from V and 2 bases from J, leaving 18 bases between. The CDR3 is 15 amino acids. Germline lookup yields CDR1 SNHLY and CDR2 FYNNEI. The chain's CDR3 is CASRFSGTANYGYTF. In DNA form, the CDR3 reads TGTGCCAGCCGTTTTTCCGGGACTGCAAACTATGGCTACACCTTC.

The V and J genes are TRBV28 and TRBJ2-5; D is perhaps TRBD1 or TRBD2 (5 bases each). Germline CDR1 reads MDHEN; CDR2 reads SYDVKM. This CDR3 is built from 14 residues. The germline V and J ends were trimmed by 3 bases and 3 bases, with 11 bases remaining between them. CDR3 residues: CASSFGDGKETQYF. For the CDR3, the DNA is TGTGCCAGCAGTTTCGGGGACGGGAAAGAGACCCAGTACTTC.

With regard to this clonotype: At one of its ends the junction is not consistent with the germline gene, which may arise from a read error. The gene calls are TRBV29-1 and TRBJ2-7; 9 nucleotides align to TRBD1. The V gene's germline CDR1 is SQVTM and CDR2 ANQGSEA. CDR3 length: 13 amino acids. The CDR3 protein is CSVMGTGPGELYF. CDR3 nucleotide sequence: TGCAGCGTTATGGGGACAGGGCCCGGGGAGCTGTACTTC.

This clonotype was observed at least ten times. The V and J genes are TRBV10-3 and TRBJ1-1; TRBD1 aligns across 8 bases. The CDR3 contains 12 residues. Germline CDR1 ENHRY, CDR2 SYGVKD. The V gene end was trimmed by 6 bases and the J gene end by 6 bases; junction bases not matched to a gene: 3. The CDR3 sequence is CAIRDRAPEAFF. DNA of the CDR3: TGTGCCATCAGGGACAGGGCACCTGAAGCTTTCTTT.

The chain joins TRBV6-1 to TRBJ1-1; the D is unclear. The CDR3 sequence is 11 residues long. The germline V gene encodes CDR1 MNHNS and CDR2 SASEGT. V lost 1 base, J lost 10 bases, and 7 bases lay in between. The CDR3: CASSEGTSAFF. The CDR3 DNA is TGTGCCAGCAGTGAAGGGACCTCAGCTTTCTTT.

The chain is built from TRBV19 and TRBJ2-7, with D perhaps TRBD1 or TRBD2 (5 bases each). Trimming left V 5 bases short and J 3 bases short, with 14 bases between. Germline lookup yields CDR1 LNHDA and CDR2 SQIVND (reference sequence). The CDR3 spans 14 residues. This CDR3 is CASSAGDGGYEQYF. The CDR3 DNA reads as TGTGCCAGTAGTGCCGGGGACGGAGGCTACGAGCAGTACTTC.

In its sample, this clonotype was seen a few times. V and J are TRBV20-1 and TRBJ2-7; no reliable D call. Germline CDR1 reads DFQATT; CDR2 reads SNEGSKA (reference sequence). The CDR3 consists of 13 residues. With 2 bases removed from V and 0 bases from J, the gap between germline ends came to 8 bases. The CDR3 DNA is TGCAGTGCTAGACTAGGAAGCTCCTACGAGCAGTACTTC. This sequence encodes CSARLGSSYEQYF.

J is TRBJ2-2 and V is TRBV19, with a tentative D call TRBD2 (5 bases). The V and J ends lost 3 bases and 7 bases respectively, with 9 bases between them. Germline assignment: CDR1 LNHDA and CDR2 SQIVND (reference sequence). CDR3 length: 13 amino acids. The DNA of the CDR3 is TGTGCCAGTAGTATGAGCAGCGGCGGGGAGCTGTTTTTT. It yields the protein CASSMSSGGELFF.

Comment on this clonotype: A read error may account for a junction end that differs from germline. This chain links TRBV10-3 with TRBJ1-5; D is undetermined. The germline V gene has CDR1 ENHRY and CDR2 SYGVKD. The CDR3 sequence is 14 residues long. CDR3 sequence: CASSEEGRNQPQHF. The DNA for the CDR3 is TGTGCCAGCAGTGAAGAAGGGAGGAATCAGCCCCAGCATTTT.

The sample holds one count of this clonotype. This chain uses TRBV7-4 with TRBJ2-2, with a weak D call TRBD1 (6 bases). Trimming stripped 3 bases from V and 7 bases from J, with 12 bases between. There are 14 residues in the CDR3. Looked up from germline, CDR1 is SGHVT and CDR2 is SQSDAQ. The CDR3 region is CASSLAGVGGELFF. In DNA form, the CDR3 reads TGTGCCAGCAGCTTGGCAGGGGTTGGCGGGGAGCTGTTTTTT.

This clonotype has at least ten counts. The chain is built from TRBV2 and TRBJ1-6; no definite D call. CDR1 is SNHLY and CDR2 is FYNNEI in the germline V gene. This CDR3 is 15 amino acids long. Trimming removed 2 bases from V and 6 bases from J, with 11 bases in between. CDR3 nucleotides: TGTGCCAGCAGTGAAACGGGGATGAGTAATTCACCCCTCCACTTT. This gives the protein CASSETGMSNSPLHF.

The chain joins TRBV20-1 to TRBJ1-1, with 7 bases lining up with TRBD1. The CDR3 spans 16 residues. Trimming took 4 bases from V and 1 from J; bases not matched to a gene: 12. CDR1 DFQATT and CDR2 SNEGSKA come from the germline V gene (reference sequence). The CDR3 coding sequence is TGCAGTGCTACCCGACCCGACAGGGAATGGAACACTGAAGCTTTCTTT. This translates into CSATRPDREWNTEAFF.

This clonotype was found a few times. CDR3: CASSVDETGDTEAFF. Written as DNA, the CDR3 is TGTGCCAGCAGCGTTGACGAGACAGGGGACACTGAAGCTTTCTTT. The genes are TRBV7-9 and TRBJ1-1, with 8 bases lining up with TRBD1. There are 15 residues in the CDR3. Germline V gene data show CDR1 as SEHNR and CDR2 as FQNEAQ (reference sequence). V shed 5 bases and J 3 bases; nucleotides not matched to a gene: 8.

CDR3 DNA: TGTGCCAGCAGTTTCGGGAATAGCAATCAGCCCCAGCATTTT. Translation: CASSFGNSNQPQHF. The chain recombines TRBV28 with TRBJ1-5; D remains ambiguous. Trimming removed 3 bases at V and 0 bases at J, with 6 bases between. The CDR3 is 14 amino acids. Germline V gene data show CDR1 as MDHEN and CDR2 as SYDVKM.

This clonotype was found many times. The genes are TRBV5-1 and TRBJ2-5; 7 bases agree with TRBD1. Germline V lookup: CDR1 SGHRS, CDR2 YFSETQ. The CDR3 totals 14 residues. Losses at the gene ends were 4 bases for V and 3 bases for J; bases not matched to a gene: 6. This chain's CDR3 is CASSHGTAEETQYF. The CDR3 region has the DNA TGCGCCAGCAGCCACGGGACAGCCGAAGAGACCCAGTACTTC.

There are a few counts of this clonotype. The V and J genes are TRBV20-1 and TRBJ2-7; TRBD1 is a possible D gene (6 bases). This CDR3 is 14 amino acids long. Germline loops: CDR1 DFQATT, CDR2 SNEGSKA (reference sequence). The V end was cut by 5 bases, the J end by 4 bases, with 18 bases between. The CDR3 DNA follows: TGCAGTGCTTCCCGACTCAAGGGGGTGTACGAGCAGTACTTC. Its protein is CSASRLKGVYEQYF.

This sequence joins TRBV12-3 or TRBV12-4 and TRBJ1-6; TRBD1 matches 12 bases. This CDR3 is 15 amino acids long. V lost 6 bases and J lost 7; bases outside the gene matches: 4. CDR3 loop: CASSRDRGQNSPLHF. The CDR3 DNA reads TGTGCCAGCAGCCGGGACAGGGGGCAGAATTCACCCCTCCACTTT.

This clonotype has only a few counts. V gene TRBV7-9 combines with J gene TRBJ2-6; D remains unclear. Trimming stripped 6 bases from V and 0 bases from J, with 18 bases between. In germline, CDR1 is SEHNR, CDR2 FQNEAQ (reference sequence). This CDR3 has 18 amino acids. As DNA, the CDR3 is TGTGCCAGCAGTTTACGGCCGCCGACGACCTCTGGGGCCAACGTCCTGACTTTC. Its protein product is CASSLRPPTTSGANVLTF.